This T cell receptor (beta chain) came from a study of blood T cell repertoires in COVID-19. As for the study in general: Samples came from the United States, Italy and Spain, spanning acute and convalescent COVID-19.

Per the original data handling: Nucleated cell number was recorded as an estimate derived from reference gene primer amplification. Assay used: immunoSEQ multiplex PCR; TCRdb lists only in-frame clones, some missing. V, J and clone size derive from that table, while D and trimming were established from the DNA sequence. Of 300,000 to 350,000 clones in the sample, more than 70% were seen once. Seattle patients were enrolled while actively infected and followed longitudinally. The sample consisted of peripheral blood. This TCR was sampled from a young woman with COVID-19, enrolled during active disease.

For the CDR3, the DNA is TGTGCCAGTAGTATGGGTAGAACAGGGGGTCAGCCCCAGCATTTT. As protein: CASSMGRTGGQPQHF. J is TRBJ1-5 and V is TRBV19, with TRBD1 identical over 8 bases. The CDR3 has 15 residues. In germline, CDR1 is LNHDA, CDR2 SQIVND (reference sequence). The trim removed 3 bases at V and 6 bases at J, leaving 7 bases unmatched.